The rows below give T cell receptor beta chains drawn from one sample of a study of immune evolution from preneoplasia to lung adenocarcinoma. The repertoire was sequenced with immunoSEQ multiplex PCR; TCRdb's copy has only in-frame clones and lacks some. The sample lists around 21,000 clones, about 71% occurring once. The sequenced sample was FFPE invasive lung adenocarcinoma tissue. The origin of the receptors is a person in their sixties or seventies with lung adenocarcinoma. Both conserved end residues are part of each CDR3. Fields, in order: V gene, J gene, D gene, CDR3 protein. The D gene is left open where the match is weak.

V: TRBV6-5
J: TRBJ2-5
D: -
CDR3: CASSPARVLRETQYF

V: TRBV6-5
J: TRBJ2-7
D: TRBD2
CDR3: CASSYSGRQEQYF

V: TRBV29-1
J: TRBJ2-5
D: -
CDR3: CSVGEGPETQYF

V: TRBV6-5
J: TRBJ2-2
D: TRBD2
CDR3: CASSYRGGRTGELFF

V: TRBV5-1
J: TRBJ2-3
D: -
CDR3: CASSPGGGTDTQYF

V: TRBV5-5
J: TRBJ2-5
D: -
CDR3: CASSLEGTPGETQYF

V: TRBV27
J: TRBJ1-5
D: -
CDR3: CASRFGGASNQPQHF

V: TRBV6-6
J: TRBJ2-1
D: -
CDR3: CASTNWGANGNEQFF

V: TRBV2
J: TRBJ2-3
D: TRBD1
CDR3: CASSPRGTRTGDTQYF

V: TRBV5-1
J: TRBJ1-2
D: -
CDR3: CASSLAGGGDYDYTF

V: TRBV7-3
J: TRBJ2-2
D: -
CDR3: CASSPVAATGELFF

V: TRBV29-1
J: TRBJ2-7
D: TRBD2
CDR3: CSVATMGTSGSSEQYF

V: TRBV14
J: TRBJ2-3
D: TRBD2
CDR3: CASGLAGTDTQYF

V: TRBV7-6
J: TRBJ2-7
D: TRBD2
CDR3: CASSLVNLADYEQYF

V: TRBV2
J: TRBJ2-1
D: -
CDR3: CASSVHSGAYNEQFF

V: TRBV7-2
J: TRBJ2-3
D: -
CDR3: CASSSRILLATGTDTQYF

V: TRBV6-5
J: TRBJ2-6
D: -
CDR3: CASGRGGSGANVLTF

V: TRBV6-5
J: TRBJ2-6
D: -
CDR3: CASSYGGSSGANVLTF

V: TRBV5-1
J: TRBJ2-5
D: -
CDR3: CASSLVAGGNQETQYF

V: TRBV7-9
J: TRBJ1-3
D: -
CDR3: CASRPDSSGNTIYF

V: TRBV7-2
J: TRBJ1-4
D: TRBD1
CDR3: CASSFHQGGGKEKLFF

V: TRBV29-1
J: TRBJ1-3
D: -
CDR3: CSVEAAELGNTIYF

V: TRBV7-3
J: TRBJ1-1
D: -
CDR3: CASSFIRPHMNTEAFF

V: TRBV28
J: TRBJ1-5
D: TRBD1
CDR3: CASSPDRENQPQHF

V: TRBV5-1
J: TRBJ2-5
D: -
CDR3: CASRSRTGSQETQYF

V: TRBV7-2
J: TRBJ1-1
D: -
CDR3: CASRIAQDTPEAFF

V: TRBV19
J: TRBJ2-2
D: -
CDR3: CASSRGGTGELFF

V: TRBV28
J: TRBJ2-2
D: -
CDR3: CASSRLIDTGELFF

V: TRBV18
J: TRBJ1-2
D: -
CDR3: CASSSSRDAARVYGYTF

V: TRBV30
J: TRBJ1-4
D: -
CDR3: CAWSVGRSKNEKLFF

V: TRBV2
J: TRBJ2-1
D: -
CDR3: CASRPDSYNEQFF

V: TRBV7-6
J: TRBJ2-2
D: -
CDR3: CASSLGALTGELFF

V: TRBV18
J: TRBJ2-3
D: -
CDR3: CASSPILTTKHTDTQYF

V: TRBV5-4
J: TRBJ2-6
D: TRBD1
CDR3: CASRPQTGAGANVLTF

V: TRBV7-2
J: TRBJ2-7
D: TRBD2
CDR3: CASSSQYPGTSGYAYEQYF

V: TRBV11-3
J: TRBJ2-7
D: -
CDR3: CASSLAYEQYF

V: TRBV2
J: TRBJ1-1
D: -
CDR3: CASRAELTVNTEAFF

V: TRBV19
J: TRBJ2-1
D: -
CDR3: CASTQTYSSYNEQFF

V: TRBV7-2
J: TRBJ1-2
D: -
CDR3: CASSLSVYGYTF

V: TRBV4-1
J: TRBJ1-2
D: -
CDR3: CASSQDRRPPNYGYTF

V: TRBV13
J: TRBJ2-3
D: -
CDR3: CASSPNLITYRNPTDTQYF

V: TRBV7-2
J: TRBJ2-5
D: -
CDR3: CASSSGRSERETQYF

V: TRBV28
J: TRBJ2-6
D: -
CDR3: CASSFPGDTSGANVLTF

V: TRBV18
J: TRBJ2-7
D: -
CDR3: CASSQTGASAGEQYF

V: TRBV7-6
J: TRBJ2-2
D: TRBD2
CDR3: CASSSGTSGMGELFF

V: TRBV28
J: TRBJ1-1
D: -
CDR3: CATLKGLAAFF

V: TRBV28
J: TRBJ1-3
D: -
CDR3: CASSLQAFSGNTIYF

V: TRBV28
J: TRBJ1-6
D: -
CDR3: CASSFPPPPRNSPLHF

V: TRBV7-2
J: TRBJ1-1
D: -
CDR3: CASSLDNSLTEAFF

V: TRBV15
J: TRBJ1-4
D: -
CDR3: CATSRMYRDDEKLFF

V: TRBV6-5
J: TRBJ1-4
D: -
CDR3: CASSYATAGEKLFF

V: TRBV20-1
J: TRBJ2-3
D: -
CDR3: CSAPFADTQYF

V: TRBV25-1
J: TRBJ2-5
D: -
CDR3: CASQDSLQETQYF

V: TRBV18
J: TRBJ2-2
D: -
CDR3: CASSLEQGTGELFF

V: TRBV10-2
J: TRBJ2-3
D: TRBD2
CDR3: CASRTLAGGLVTQYF

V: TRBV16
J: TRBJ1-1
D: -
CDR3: CASTKSWGTEAFF

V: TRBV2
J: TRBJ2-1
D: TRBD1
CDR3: CASSEGQLSFNEQFF

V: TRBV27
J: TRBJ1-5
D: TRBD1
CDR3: CASSLSGTGYNQPQHF